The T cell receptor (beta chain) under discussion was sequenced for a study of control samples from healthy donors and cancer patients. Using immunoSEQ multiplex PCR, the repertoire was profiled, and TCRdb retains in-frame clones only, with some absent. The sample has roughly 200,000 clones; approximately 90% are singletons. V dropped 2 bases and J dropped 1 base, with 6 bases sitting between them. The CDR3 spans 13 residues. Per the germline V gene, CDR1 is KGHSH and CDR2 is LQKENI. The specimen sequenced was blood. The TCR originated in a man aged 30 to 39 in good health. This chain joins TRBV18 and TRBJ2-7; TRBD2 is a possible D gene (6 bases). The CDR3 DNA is TGTGCCAGCTCACCAGCGGGGTCCTACGAGCAGTACTTC. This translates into CASSPAGSYEQYF.